Following are 12 T cell receptor beta chains from one sample sequenced in a study of blood T cell repertoires in COVID-19. Sequencing was performed with immunoSEQ multiplex PCR; in TCRdb, only in-frame clones are kept and a portion is missing. The sample lists about 14,000 clones, about 83% occurring once. Sequencing was performed on peripheral blood. These receptors were collected from a human donor with active COVID-19. The donor label of this sample is uncertain.

The chain has TRBV7-9 and TRBJ2-2; tentative D call: TRBD1 (5 bases). Germline assignment: CDR1 SEHNR and CDR2 FQNEAQ (reference sequence). The CDR3 has 14 residues. V lost 5 bases and J lost 5, with 12 bases in between. In DNA, the CDR3 is TGTGCCAGCAGCCTCGCAGGGTCGACCGGGGAGCTGTTTTTT. Residues: CASSLAGSTGELFF.

The CDR3 reads CASNWAGPSTDTQYF. CDR3 nucleotide sequence: TGTGCCAGTAATTGGGCGGGCCCTAGCACAGATACGCAGTATTTT. V is TRBV19 and J is TRBJ2-3; tentative D call: TRBD2 (5 bases). V was clipped by 7 bases and J by 0 bases, with 14 bases between them. The germline V gene encodes CDR1 LNHDA and CDR2 SQIVND (reference sequence). The CDR3 runs 15 residues.

The CDR3 DNA reads as TGTGCCAGCAGCTTATATGCAGGGCTCAGCTCCTACGAGCAGTACTTC. Its translation is CASSLYAGLSSYEQYF. The chain carries TRBV7-6 and TRBJ2-7; a weak D match, TRBD1 (5 bases). CDR1 and CDR2 (germline): SGHVS, FNYEAQ. The CDR3 extends over 16 amino acids. Trimming took off 2 bases at V and 0 bases at J, with 14 bases between the two ends.

The V gene is TRBV18, the J gene TRBJ2-7, with D unresolved. Between the trimmed V and J ends, which lost 4 bases and 1 base, there was a span of 14 bases. CDR3 size: 15 residues. From germline, CDR1 is KGHSH and CDR2 LQKENI. Here the CDR3 DNA reads TGTGCCAGCTCACAACAGTGGGCCCCGTCCTACGAGCAGTACTTC. It encodes CASSQQWAPSYEQYF.

The V gene is TRBV9, the J gene TRBJ1-1, with D maybe TRBD1 (5 bases). V was pared by 3 bases and J by 5 bases, with 11 bases between. The germline gives CDR1 SGDLS, CDR2 YYNGEE. CDR3 size: 13 residues. The CDR3 bases are TGTGCCAGCAGCGCTGGGGGGTTGACTGAAGCTTTCTTT. This sequence encodes CASSAGGLTEAFF.

This chain joins TRBV6-1 and TRBJ2-7, with 11 positions matching TRBD1. This CDR3 region has 13 residues. The germline CDR1 and CDR2 sequences are MNHNS and SASEGT. The J segment lost 5 bases and the V segment lost 3 bases, leaving 0 bases of the junction unmatched. Here the CDR3 reads CASSEGQGDEQYF. CDR3 DNA sequence: TGTGCCAGCAGTGAGGGACAGGGGGACGAGCAGTACTTC.

Within the sample, this clone is medium-sized. The chain recombines TRBV4-2 with TRBJ2-2, with 13 bases fitting TRBD2. V shed 4 bases, J shed 8 bases, and the junction held 10 bases outside the gene matches. The CDR3 is 17 amino acids. Germline assignment: CDR1 LGHNA and CDR2 YNFKEQ. The CDR3 loop reads CASSLRTSGGLRGELFF. CDR3 DNA: TGTGCCAGCAGCCTAAGGACTAGCGGGGGCCTCAGAGGGGAGCTGTTTTTT.

The rearrangement links TRBV19 to TRBJ1-1; D remains unclear. Trimming removed 4 bases at V and 6 bases at J, with 12 bases between. In germline, CDR1 is LNHDA, CDR2 SQIVND (reference sequence). The CDR3 is 13 residues long. CDR3 protein: CASSRWSQAEAFF. The CDR3 DNA reads TGTGCCAGTAGTAGGTGGTCGCAGGCTGAAGCTTTCTTT.

V gene TRBV11-2 combines with J gene TRBJ1-2; D ambiguous. V was pared by 7 bases and J by 4 bases, with 19 bases between. The V gene's germline CDR1 is SGHAT and CDR2 FQNNGV. The CDR3 consists of 15 residues. CDR3 protein: CASTPEYGGAYGYTF. As DNA, the CDR3 is TGTGCCAGCACCCCGGAATATGGCGGCGCCTATGGCTACACCTTC.

The rearrangement links TRBV4-2 to TRBJ2-4; TRBD2 agrees at 7 bases. This CDR3 is built from 15 residues. The ends lost 0 bases at V and 8 bases at J; junction bases unmatched: 7. Germline CDR1 and CDR2: LGHNA and YNFKEQ. This chain's CDR3 is CASSQESAGVDIQYF. The DNA for the CDR3 is TGTGCCAGCAGCCAAGAGTCCGCGGGAGTTGACATTCAGTACTTC.

The chain joins TRBV28 to TRBJ2-7; TRBD1 matches 10 bases. CDR3 length equals 15 residues. The germline V gene encodes CDR1 MDHEN and CDR2 SYDVKM. The trim removed 5 bases at V and 3 bases at J, leaving 7 bases unmatched. Here the CDR3 reads CASSPRDRGIYEQYF. CDR3 coding DNA: TGTGCCAGCAGTCCCAGGGACAGGGGAATCTACGAGCAGTACTTC.

This clone appeared a single time. J is TRBJ1-1 and V is TRBV6-2 or TRBV6-3; D call uncertain. CDR3 size: 14 residues. V was cut by 0 bases and J by 3 bases, with 8 bases left in between. CDR1 is MNHEY and CDR2 is SVGEGT in the germline V gene. CDR3 residues: CASSYSIPDTEAFF. In nucleotides, the CDR3 is TGTGCCAGCAGTTACTCGATACCGGACACTGAAGCTTTCTTT.